These T cell receptor beta chains were read from a single sample in a study of T cells in Graves' hyperthyroidism and ophthalmopathy. TCRdb re-called the multiplex PCR reads with MiXCR, one entry per CDR3 protein. Here the sample spans fewer than 650,000 distinct CDR3 sequences, about 15% being singletons. The sequenced material came from blood. Receptors were obtained from a young woman with Graves' hyperthyroidism that later progressed to Graves' ophthalmopathy. Both conserved end residues are trimmed from each CDR3.

v_gene	CDR3aa
TRBV20-1	SASEVEAF
TRBV20-1	SAVGTSRTDTQY
TRBV27	ASSLRPGTGAAAPYEQY
TRBV19	ASSIAPGDAYEQY
TRBV12-3/TRBV12-4	ASTLPGSNEQF
TRBV19	ASSIPSGRAFSYNEQF
TRBV29-1	STGWGGYGYT
TRBV5-1	ASGEEGARETQY
TRBV2	ASSSDRGPGANVLT
TRBV5-5	ASSLNIHTEAF
TRBV19	ASKGGGKETQY
TRBV10-3	AISPGTAGEQY
TRBV19	ASSVTSNTEAF
TRBV6-5	ASSYSIGTGNTIY
TRBV5-5	ASSFAGGGTYEQY
TRBV20-1	SAIRTAKTEQY
TRBV5-1	ASSPLAGGPNTGELF
TRBV28	ASSQTGSTGELF
TRBV6-1	ASSDPAGARDYGYT
TRBV9	ASSGTGGNTGELF
TRBV3-1	ASSPMRGTEAF
TRBV29-1	SVGTDGYT
TRBV20-1	SVTRGSSYNEQF
TRBV12-3/TRBV12-4	ASSLGWGAQPQH
TRBV30	AWNGRRGNIQY
TRBV12-5	ASGFLRHEQY
TRBV20-1	SARAPTAQYNEQF
TRBV11-2	ASSLDLREGRVNEQY